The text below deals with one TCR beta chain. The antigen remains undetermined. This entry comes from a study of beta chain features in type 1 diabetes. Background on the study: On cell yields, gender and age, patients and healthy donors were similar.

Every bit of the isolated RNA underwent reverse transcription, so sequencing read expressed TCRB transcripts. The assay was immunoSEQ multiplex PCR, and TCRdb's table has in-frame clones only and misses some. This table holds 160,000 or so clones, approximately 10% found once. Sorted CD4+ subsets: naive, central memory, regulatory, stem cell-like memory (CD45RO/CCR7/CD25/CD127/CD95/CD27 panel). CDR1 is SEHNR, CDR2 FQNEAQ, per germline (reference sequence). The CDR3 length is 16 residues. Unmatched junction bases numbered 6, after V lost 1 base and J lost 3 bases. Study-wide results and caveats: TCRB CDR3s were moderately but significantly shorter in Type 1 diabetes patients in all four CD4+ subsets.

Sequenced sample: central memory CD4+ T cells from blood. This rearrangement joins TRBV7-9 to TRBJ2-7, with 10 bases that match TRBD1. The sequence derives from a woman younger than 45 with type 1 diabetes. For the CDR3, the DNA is TGTGCCAGCAGCTTAGTCTGGGACAGGGGTGACTACGAGCAGTACTTC. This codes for CASSLVWDRGDYEQYF.